This T cell receptor (beta chain) appears in the sequencing data of a study of CD8 T cells in Susac syndrome. The CDR3 loop spans 13 amino acids. With 8 bases removed from V and 5 bases from J, the gap between germline ends came to 15 bases. The germline V gene encodes CDR1 WSHSY and CDR2 SAAADI. Random hexamers were used to reverse transcribe an amount of roughly 0.5 to 1 ug RNA. Coverage of TCR beta CDR3 amplification by immunoSEQ multiplex PCR extended to 54 Vbeta and 13 Jbeta. Using its own MiXCR run on the immunoSEQ multiplex PCR reads, TCRdb lists one record per CDR3 protein. The table lists about 400,000 distinct CDR3 sequences, approximately 85% of them singletons, with approximately 0.12% in the top ten.

The chain links TRBV10-2 to TRBJ1-1; TRBD1 is a possible D gene (5 bases). The sequence derives from a human donor with multiple sclerosis. The sequenced sample consisted of CD8+ T cells from PBMCs. CDR3 protein: CASRAGRSTEAFF. As DNA, the CDR3 is TGCGCCAGCCGGGCAGGGAGGTCGACTGAAGCTTTCTTT.